This T cell receptor (beta chain) was identified during a study of regulatory T cells in long-lasting Graves disease. The authors built TCR beta libraries using iRepertoire HTBI primers and Arm-PCR of CDR3 regions. TCRdb processed the multiplex PCR reads anew with MiXCR; each CDR3 protein has one entry. The sample consists of about 500,000 distinct CDR3 sequences, 15% to 20% of them appearing once. Germline CDR1 reads SNHLY; CDR2 reads FYNNEI. The CDR3 is made up of 14 amino acids. The time point here: newly diagnosed GD, antithyroid drugs for less than 3 months. PBMCs were the source of the RNA used for TCR sequencing. This clonotype was picked up many times. An end of the junction differs from the germline gene, which may be a read error. These data also featured in a second study, about T cells in Graves' hyperthyroidism and ophthalmopathy.

The receptor was derived from a man aged 35-49 years with Graves disease. The genes are TRBV2 and TRBJ2-7, with TRBD2 matching over 9 bases. Sequenced here: peripheral blood mononuclear cells (PBMCs), sampled at new diagnosis, from a patient treated with antithyroid drugs. The CDR3 is CASLPGLASHEQYF. The CDR3 region has the DNA TGTGCCAGCCTACCGGGACTAGCCTCCCACGAGCAGTACTTC.